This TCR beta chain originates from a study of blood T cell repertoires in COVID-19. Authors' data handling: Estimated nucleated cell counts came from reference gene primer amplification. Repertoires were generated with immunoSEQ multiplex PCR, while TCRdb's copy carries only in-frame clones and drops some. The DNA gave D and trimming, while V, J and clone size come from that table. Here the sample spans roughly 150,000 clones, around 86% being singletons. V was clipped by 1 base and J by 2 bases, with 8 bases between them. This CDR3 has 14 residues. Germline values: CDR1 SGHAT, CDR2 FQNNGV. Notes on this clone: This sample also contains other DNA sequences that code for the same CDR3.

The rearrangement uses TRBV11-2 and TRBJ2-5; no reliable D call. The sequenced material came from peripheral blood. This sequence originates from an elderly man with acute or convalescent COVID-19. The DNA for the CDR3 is TGTGCCAGCAGCTTAGTTGGCGGTCAAGAGACCCAGTACTTC. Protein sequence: CASSLVGGQETQYF.